This T cell receptor beta chain was obtained from a study of CD8 T cells in ankylosing spondylitis. Study-level findings and limits: Fewer than 10 highly homologous variants made up a TCR beta motif that seemed to typify ankylosing spondylitis blood.

This CDR3 is built from 16 residues. With 4 bases removed from V and 3 bases from J, the gap between germline ends came to 16 bases. Germline CDR1 is SGHTA and CDR2 is FQGNSA. In the case of this clonotype: Its antigen is unidentified.

Each CDR3 protein gets one entry after TCRdb re-called the 5' RACE reads with MiXCR. This sample has roughly 470,000 distinct CDR3 sequences; about 25% occur once, and the top ten carry 0.85% to 1%. The chain employs TRBV7-2 and TRBJ1-5; D may be TRBD1 (5 bases). Input material: blood, either unsorted or a sorted T cell fraction (not recorded which). The sequence came from a male donor with ankylosing spondylitis. CDR3 residues: CASSSRAAGVNQPQHF. CDR3 sequence (DNA): TGTGCCAGCAGCTCCAGGGCTGCGGGAGTCAATCAGCCCCAGCATTTT.